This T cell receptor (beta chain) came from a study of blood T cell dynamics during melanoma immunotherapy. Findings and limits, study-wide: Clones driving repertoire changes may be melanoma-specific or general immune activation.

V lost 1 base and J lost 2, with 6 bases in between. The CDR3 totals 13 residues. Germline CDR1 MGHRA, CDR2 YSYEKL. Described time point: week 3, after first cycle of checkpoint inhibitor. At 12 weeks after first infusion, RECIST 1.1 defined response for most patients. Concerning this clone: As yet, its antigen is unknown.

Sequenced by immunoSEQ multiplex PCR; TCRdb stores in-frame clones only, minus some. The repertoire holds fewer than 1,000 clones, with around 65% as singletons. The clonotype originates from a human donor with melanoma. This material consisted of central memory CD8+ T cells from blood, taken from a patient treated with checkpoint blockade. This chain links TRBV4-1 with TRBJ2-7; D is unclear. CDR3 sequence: CASSQGRAYEQYF. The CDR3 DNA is TGCGCCAGCAGCCAAGGACGGGCCTACGAGCAGTACTTC.